A selection of T cell receptor beta chains follows, all from one sample in a study of T cells in Graves' hyperthyroidism and ophthalmopathy. TCRdb reanalysed the multiplex PCR reads using MiXCR and keeps one entry per CDR3 protein. Here the sample spans hundreds of thousands of distinct CDR3 sequences, 14% being singletons. The material sequenced was blood. These receptors were collected from a woman between 18 and 30 years old with Graves' hyperthyroidism. Each CDR3 is given with its conserved first and last residue. The order of the fields is V gene, D gene, J gene, clone size, CDR3 protein, CDR3 DNA. The D gene is left open where the match is weak. Expanded clones get a size class; other rows say once, few or many, or leave the size out.

>TRBV7-9|TRBD2|TRBJ2-1|many
CASSFPLAGVPNEQFF
TGTGCCAGCAGCTTCCCTCTAGCGGGTGTGCCGAATGAGCAGTTCTTC
>TRBV28|-|TRBJ2-5|-
CASRFQGTYQETQYF
TGTGCCAGCAGGTTCCAAGGGACGTACCAAGAGACCCAGTACTTC
>TRBV20-1|TRBD1|TRBJ1-5|many
CSARWDRVSNQPQHF
TGCAGTGCTAGATGGGACAGAGTTTCTAATCAGCCCCAGCATTTT
>TRBV6-1|-|TRBJ1-5|few
CASSESGAYSNPPQHF
TGTGCCAGCAGTGAATCCGGGGCATATAGCAATCCGCCCCAGCATTTT
>TRBV6-2/TRBV6-3|-|TRBJ2-3|few
CASSYRGMSTDTQYF
TGTGCCAGCAGTTATCGGGGGATGAGCACAGATACGCAGTATTTT
>TRBV29-1|-|TRBJ1-2|-
CIPFGTPLSNTF
TGCATTCCCTTCGGGACACCATTATCGAACACCTTC
>TRBV7-2|-|TRBJ2-7|many
CASSLVQGSSYEQYF
TGTGCCAGCAGCTTAGTCCAGGGCAGCTCCTACGAGCAGTACTTC
>TRBV11-2|-|TRBJ2-1|-
CASGLDRNNEQFF
TGTGCCAGCGGCCTGGACAGAAACAATGAGCAGTTCTTC
>TRBV6-1|TRBD2|TRBJ2-1|few
CASSLLAGGINEQFF
TGTGCCAGCAGTTTACTAGCGGGAGGAATCAATGAGCAGTTCTTC
>TRBV20-1|-|TRBJ2-1|-
CSAISGRSLIEQFF
TGCAGTGCCATCTCCGGGAGAAGTTTGATTGAGCAGTTCTTC
>TRBV29-1|-|TRBJ2-5|many
CSVFAGGETQYF
TGCAGCGTTTTTGCCGGGGGAGAGACCCAGTACTTC
>TRBV5-1|TRBD2|TRBJ2-7|-
CASSSPRREGRAQYF
TGCGCCAGCAGCTCCCCGAGGCGGGAGGGCCGAGCGCAGTACTTC
>TRBV20-1|-|TRBJ2-1|few
CSARDPYGSSYNEQFF
TGCAGTGCTAGAGATCCGTACGGGAGCTCCTACAATGAGCAGTTCTTC
>TRBV7-2|-|TRBJ2-1|-
CASSSILTQSNNEQFF
TGTGCCAGCAGCTCCATTCTCACGCAGAGTAACAATGAGCAGTTCTTC
>TRBV3-1|TRBD2|TRBJ2-5|many
CASSDKISGYHQETQYF
TGTGCCAGCAGCGACAAGATTAGCGGGTACCACCAAGAGACCCAGTACTTC
>TRBV2|-|TRBJ1-5|many
CASTGSDQPQHF
TGTGCCAGCACAGGGAGCGATCAGCCCCAGCATTTT
>TRBV15|-|TRBJ1-2|once
CATSRGDGTYGYTF
TGTGCCACCAGCAGAGGGGACGGCACCTATGGCTACACCTTC
>TRBV24-1|TRBD1|TRBJ2-1|-
CATSDGGQGNNEQFF
TGTGCCACCAGTGATGGGGGACAGGGCAACAATGAGCAGTTCTTC
>TRBV20-1|-|TRBJ2-6|few
CSARDGHVQSGANVLTF
TGCAGTGCTAGAGATGGACACGTCCAGTCTGGGGCCAACGTCCTGACTTTC
>TRBV20-1|-|TRBJ2-2|-
CSARESGLARTGELFF
TGCAGTGCTAGAGAGAGTGGTCTAGCCCGTACCGGGGAGCTGTTTTTT
>TRBV24-1|-|TRBJ2-3|few
CATSEITDKEGDTQYF
TGTGCCACCAGTGAAATAACGGATAAGGAGGGAGATACGCAGTATTTT
>TRBV2|-|TRBJ1-5|many
CASRGRVNQPQHF
TGTGCCAGCAGAGGCAGGGTGAATCAGCCCCAGCATTTT
>TRBV30|-|TRBJ1-5|many
CAWSAGRDQPQHF
TGTGCCTGGAGTGCGGGCCGAGACCAGCCCCAGCATTTT
>TRBV9|-|TRBJ1-5|-
CASSASGDIHQPQHF
TGTGCCAGCAGCGCCTCGGGGGACATCCATCAGCCCCAGCATTTT
>TRBV7-8|-|TRBJ1-5|many
CASSLEAQTNQPQHF
TGTGCCAGCAGCTTAGAAGCGCAGACCAATCAGCCCCAGCATTTT
>TRBV7-9|TRBD2|TRBJ2-1|many
CASSIPSGSSYNEQFF
TGTGCCAGCAGCATCCCTAGCGGGAGCTCCTACAATGAGCAGTTCTTC
>TRBV12-3/TRBV12-4|-|TRBJ1-1|many
CASSLFEGYTEAFF
TGTGCCAGCAGTTTATTTGAAGGGTACACTGAAGCTTTCTTT